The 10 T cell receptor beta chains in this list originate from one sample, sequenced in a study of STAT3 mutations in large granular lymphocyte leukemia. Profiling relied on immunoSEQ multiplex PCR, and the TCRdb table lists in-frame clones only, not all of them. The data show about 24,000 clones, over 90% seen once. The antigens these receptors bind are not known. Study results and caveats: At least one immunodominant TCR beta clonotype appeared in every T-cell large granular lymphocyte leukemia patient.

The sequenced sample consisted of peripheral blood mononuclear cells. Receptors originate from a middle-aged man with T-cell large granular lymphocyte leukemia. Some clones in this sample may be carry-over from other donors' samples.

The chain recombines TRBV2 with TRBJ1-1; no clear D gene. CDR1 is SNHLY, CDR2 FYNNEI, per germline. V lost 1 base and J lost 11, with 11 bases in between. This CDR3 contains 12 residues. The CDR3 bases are TGTGCCAGCAGTGAAGGGGGAGTCTCGGCTTTCTTT. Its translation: CASSEGGVSAFF.

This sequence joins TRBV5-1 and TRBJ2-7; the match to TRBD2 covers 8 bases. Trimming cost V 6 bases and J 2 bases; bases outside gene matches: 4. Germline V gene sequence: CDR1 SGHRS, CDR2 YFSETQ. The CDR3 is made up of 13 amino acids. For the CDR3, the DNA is TGCGCCAGCACCGCGGGGGGAACCTACGAGCAGTACTTC. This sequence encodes CASTAGGTYEQYF.

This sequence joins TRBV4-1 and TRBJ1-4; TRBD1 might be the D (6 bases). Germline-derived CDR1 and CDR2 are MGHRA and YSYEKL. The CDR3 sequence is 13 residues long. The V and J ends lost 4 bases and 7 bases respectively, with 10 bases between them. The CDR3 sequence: CASSPTGTEKLFF. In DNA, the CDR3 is TGCGCCAGCAGCCCAACAGGGACTGAAAAACTGTTTTTT.

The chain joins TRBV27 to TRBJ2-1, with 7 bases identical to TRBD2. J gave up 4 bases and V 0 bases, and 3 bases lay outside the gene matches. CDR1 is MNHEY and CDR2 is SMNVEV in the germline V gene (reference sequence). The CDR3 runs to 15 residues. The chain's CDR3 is CASSLSGTTYNEQFF. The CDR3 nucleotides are TGTGCCAGCAGTTTATCAGGGACTACATACAATGAGCAGTTCTTC.

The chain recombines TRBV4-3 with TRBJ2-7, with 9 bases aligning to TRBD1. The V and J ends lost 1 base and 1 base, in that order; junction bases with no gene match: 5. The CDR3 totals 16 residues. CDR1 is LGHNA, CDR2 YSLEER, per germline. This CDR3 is CASSQAPGTGSYEQYF. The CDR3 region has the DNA TGCGCCAGCAGCCAAGCCCCGGGGACAGGGTCCTACGAGCAGTACTTC.

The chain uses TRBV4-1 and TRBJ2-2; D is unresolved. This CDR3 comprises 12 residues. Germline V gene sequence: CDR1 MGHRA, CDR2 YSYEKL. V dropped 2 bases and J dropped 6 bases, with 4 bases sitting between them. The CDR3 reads CASSQLSGELFF. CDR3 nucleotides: TGCGCCAGCAGCCAACTTTCCGGGGAGCTGTTTTTT.

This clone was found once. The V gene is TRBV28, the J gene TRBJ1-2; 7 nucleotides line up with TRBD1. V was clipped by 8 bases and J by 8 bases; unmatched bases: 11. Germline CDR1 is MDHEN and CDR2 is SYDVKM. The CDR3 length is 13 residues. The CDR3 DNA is TGTGCCAGCTGGGTGCAGGGGGAAGTCGGCTACACCTTC. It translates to CASWVQGEVGYTF.

The CDR3 nucleotides read TGTGCCAGCAGCTTCGGGCAGGAGCAGTTCTTC. Amino acids: CASSFGQEQFF. The gene calls are TRBV5-6 and TRBJ2-1; D is unresolved. V shed 2 bases and J shed 10 bases, with 7 bases lying between them. The CDR3 length is 11 residues. Germline V lookup: CDR1 SGHDT, CDR2 YYEEEE. Looking up the rest from reference TRBV5-6 and TRBJ2-1 gives the full variable domain: DAGVTQSPTHLIKTRGQQVTLRCSPKSGHDTVSWYQQALGQGPQFIFQYYEEEERQRGNFPDRFSGHQFPNYSSELNVNALLLGDSALYLCASSFGQEQFFGPGTRLTVL.

In DNA, the CDR3 is TGTGCCAGCTCACCACCGGGACAGGGGGCGTGGGAGACCCAGTACTTC. Its translation is CASSPPGQGAWETQYF. The chain couples TRBV18 to TRBJ2-5; 12 bases agree with TRBD1. The CDR3 spans 16 residues. CDR1 is KGHSH and CDR2 is LQKENI in the germline V gene. Losses at the gene ends were 0 bases for V and 5 bases for J; bases not matched to a gene: 4.

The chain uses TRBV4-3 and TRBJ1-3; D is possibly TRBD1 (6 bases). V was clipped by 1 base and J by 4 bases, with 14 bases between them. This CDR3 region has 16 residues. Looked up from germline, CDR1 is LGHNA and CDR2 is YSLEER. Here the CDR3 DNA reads TGCGCCAGCAGCCAAGGGGGGCCGGGGTCCGGAAACACCATATATTTT. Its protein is CASSQGGPGSGNTIYF.